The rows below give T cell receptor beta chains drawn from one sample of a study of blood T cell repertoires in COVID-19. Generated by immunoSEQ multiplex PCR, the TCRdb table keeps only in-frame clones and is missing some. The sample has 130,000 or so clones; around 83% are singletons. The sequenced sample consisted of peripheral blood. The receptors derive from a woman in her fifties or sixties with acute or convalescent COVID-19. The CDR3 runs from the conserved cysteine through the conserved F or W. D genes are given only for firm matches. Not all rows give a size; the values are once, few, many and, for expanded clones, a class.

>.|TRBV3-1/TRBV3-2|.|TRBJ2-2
TGTGCCAGCAGCCGGAGTACTAGCCGGGGCACCGGGGAGCTGTTTTTT
CASSRSTSRGTGELFF
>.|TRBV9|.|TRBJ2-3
TGTGCCAGCAGCGTAGAAGCCCTCCCCTATACGCAGTATTTT
CASSVEALPYTQYF
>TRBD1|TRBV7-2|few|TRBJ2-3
TGTGCCAGCAGCGTGGGACAGGGGGCGGGAGATACGCAGTATTTT
CASSVGQGAGDTQYF
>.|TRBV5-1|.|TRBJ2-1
TGCGCCAGCAGCTTAAGGAGAGACTCCTACAATGAGCAGTTCTTC
CASSLRRDSYNEQFF
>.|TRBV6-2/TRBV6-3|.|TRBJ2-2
TGTGCCAGCAGTTACTCGTCTCTCACCGGGGAGCTGTTTTTT
CASSYSSLTGELFF
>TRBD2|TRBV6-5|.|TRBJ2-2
TGTGCCAGCAGAAACGGACTAGCCGGGGAGCTGTTTTTT
CASRNGLAGELFF
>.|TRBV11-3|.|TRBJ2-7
TGTGCCAGCAGCTCCAGGGCTAATAGAGCCTACGAGCAGTACTTC
CASSSRANRAYEQYF
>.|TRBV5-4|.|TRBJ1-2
TGTGCCAGCAGCTCCCTCGAGGTCCTCGGCTACACCTTC
CASSSLEVLGYTF
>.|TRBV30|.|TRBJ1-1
TGTGCCTGGCGAAGGGGAACTGAAGCTTTCTTT
CAWRRGTEAFF
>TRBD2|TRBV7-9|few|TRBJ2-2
TGTGCCAGCAGCCCACCGACAGGACTAGCTCTTTCGGGGGAGCTGTTTTTT
CASSPPTGLALSGELFF
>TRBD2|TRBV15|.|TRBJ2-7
TGTGCCACCAGCAGAGATGTAGCGGGGGGGAGCGAGCAGTACTTC
CATSRDVAGGSEQYF
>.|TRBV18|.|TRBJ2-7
TGTGCCAGCTCACCATTGCTCGGCGGGGACTCCTCCTACGAGCAGTACTTC
CASSPLLGGDSSYEQYF
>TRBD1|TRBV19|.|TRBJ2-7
TGTGCCACCCTACCCCGGACAGGGTCGAGCTACGAGCAGTACTTC
CATLPRTGSSYEQYF
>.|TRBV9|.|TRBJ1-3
TGTGCCAGCAGCGTAGGAGGGTTGAACTCTGGAAACACCATATATTTT
CASSVGGLNSGNTIYF
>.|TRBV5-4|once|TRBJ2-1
TGTGCCAGCAGCTCCGTTTCGGACAGATACAATGAGCAGTTCTTC
CASSSVSDRYNEQFF
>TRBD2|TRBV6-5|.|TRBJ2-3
TGTGCCAGCAGTTACTCCTGGACTAGCGGCTCCGATACGCAGTATTTT
CASSYSWTSGSDTQYF
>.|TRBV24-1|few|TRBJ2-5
TGTGCCACCAGTGACCAGGGTCGAGAGACCCAGTACTTC
CATSDQGRETQYF
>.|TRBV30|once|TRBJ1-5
TGTGCCTGGAGCGAGGCCTCCGAGGGTCAGCCCCAGCATTTT
CAWSEASEGQPQHF
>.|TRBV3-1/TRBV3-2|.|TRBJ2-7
TGTGCCAGCAGCCAAGATATGCCCGCCTTGGGGCTACTCTACGAGCAGTACTTC
CASSQDMPALGLLYEQYF
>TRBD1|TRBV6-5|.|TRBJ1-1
TGTGCCAGCATCGACAGGGGGCTTGTGAACACTGAAGCTTTCTTT
CASIDRGLVNTEAFF
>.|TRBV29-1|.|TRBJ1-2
TGCAGCGTGGTCCGTGGGGGGACGGCGGATGGGTACACCTTC
CSVVRGGTADGYTF
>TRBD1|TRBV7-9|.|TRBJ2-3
TGTGCCAGCCCCGCAGGGGGCGTCACAGATACGCAGTATTTT
CASPAGGVTDTQYF
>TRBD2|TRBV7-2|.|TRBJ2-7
TGTGCCAGCAGAGAGGAAGCGGGGGGGTACGAGCAGTACTTC
CASREEAGGYEQYF
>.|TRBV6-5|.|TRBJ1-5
TGTGCCAGCAGCAGGGTGGATCGCAATCAGCCCCAGCATTTT
CASSRVDRNQPQHF
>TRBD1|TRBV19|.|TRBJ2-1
TGTGCCAGTAGTCTCGGACAGGGGCAGATCCAGTTCTTC
CASSLGQGQIQFF
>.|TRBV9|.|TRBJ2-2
TGTGCCAGCAACCAGGGTATGGTCACCGGGGAGCTGTTTTTT
CASNQGMVTGELFF
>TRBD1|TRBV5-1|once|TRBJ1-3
TGCGCCAGCAGCTCCGGACAGGGAGGTTACTCTGGAAACACCATATATTTT
CASSSGQGGYSGNTIYF
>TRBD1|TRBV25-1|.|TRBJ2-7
TGTGCCAGCAGTGGGACAGGGAGCTTCGGGCAGTACTTC
CASSGTGSFGQYF
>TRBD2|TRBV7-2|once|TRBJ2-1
TGTGCCAGCAGCTCCGAGCTAGCGGGGCGCTACAATGAGCAGTTCTTC
CASSSELAGRYNEQFF
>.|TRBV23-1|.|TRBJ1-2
TGCGCCAGCAGTCAGATCAGGGGCACCTATGGCTACACCTTC
CASSQIRGTYGYTF
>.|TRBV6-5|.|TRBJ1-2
TGTGCCAGCAGTTACTCGGGGGACAACGAAATCTATGGCTACACCTTC
CASSYSGDNEIYGYTF
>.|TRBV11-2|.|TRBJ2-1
TGTGCCAGCAGCTTCAGGCAAGGTTACTACAATGAGCAGTTCTTC
CASSFRQGYYNEQFF
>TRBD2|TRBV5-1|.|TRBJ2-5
TGCGCCAGCAGCTTGCGAGCGGGGGGTCAAGAGACCCAGTACTTC
CASSLRAGGQETQYF
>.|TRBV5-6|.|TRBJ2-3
TGTGCCAGCAGCCGTCAGAGCACAGATACGCAGTATTTT
CASSRQSTDTQYF
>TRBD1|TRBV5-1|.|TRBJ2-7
TGCGCCAGCAGCCATAGACAGGGATTCTACGAGCAGTACTTC
CASSHRQGFYEQYF
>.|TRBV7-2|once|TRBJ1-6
TGTGCCAGCAAAATGGGGTCGGGGATGAATTCACCCCTCCACTTT
CASKMGSGMNSPLHF
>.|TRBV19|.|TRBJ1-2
TGTGCCAGTACCACAGTGTGGGGGACACCTGAGGATGGCTACACCTTC
CASTTVWGTPEDGYTF
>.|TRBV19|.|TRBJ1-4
TGTGCCAGTTCCCGGGACAAGGACGGAAAACTGTTTTTT
CASSRDKDGKLFF
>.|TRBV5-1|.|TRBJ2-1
TGCGCCAGCAGCTTGGATGGACTACTCAATCAGCAGTTCTTC
CASSLDGLLNQQFF